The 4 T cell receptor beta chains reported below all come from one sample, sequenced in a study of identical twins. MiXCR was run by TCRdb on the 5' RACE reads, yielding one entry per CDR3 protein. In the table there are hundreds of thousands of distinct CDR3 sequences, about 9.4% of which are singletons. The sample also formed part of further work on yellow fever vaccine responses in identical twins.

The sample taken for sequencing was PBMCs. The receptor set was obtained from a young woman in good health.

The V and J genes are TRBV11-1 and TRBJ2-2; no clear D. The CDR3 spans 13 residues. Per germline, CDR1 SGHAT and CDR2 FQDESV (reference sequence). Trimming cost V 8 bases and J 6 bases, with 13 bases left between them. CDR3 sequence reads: CASDPLGSGELFF. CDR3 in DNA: TGTGCCAGCGACCCTCTGGGGTCCGGGGAGCTGTTTTTT.

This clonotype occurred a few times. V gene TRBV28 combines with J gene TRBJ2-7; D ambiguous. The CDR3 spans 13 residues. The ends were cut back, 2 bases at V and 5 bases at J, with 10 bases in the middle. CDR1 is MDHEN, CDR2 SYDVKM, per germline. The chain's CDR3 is CASSLRMGNEQYF. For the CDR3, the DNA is TGTGCCAGCAGTTTACGCATGGGGAACGAGCAGTACTTC. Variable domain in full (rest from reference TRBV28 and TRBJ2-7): DVKVTQSSRYLVKRTGEKVFLECVQDMDHENMFWYRQDPGLGLRLIYFSYDVKMKEKGDIPEGYSVSREKKERFSLILESASTNQTSMYLCASSLRMGNEQYFGPGTRLTVT.

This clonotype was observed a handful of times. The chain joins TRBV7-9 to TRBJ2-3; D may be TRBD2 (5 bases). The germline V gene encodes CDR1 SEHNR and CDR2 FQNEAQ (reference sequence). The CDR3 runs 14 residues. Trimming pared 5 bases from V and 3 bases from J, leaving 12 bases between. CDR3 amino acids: CASSPLLGTDTQYF. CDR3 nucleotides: TGTGCCAGCAGCCCCTTACTAGGGACAGATACGCAGTATTTT.

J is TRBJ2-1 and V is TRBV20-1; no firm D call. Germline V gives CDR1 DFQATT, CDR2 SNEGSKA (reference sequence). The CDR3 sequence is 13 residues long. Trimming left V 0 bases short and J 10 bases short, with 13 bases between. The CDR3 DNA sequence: TGCAGTGCTAGAGAGGTCCAGTTAGGCGAGCAGTTCTTC. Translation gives CSAREVQLGEQFF.